This entry describes one T cell receptor beta chain. Its antigen is undetermined. In germline, CDR1 is SNHLY, CDR2 FYNNEI. Trimming cost V 6 bases and J 6 bases; bases outside gene matches: 19. This CDR3 region has 18 residues. The PCR used 60 Vbeta and 13 Jbeta primers. Generated by immunoSEQ multiplex PCR, the TCRdb table keeps only in-frame clones and is missing some. This sample has 150,000 to 200,000 clones, with 80% found just once. This record comes from a study of cytomegalovirus exposure and HLA in healthy donors. Broader study findings: Compared with the approximately 680-donor mean, an Asian-associated ancestry cluster reportedly had fewer N-insertions, according to a later analysis. TCR beta sequences numbering around 15,000 were associated with HLA alleles at 0.05 false discovery rate in a later analysis. The likely origin of a cluster of highly shared sequence variants was a sequencing artifact. Upon later analysis, HLA-associated TCR beta chains proved more clonally expanded than other, equally common chains.

The chain combines TRBV2 with TRBJ2-3; 9 nucleotides agree with TRBD1. The clonotype was recovered from a boy aged 5-17 years in good health and CMV-seronegative. The sequencing sample was made of PBMCs. DNA of the CDR3: TGTGCCAGCAGCCTACCTAGGGTCCGGGACAGGGCGTTTGATACGCAGTATTTT. This gives the protein CASSLPRVRDRAFDTQYF.